The rows below give T cell receptor beta chains drawn from one sample of a study of blood T cell repertoires in COVID-19. This table comes from immunoSEQ multiplex PCR, and its TCRdb copy is limited to in-frame clones, with some not included. Altogether about 190,000 clones are present, about 80% being singletons, with the ten largest covering less than 7%. The sequenced sample was peripheral blood. The receptors derive from a man aged 55 to 70 with acute or convalescent COVID-19. The CDR3 runs from the conserved cysteine through the conserved F or W. The D gene is left open where the match is weak. Rows may omit the clone size; those that give it use once, few, many or a size class.

j_call	clone_size	d_call	v_call	cdr3_aa	cdr3_nt
TRBJ1-2	.	.	TRBV27	CASSDRNKTPSGYTF	TGTGCCAGCAGTGACAGGAACAAGACGCCTAGTGGCTACACCTTC
TRBJ1-5	.	.	TRBV2	CASSALNQPQHF	TGTGCCAGCAGTGCCCTGAATCAGCCCCAGCATTTT
TRBJ1-4	.	TRBD1	TRBV9	CASSAGGATNEKLFF	TGTGCCAGCAGCGCAGGGGGCGCAACTAATGAAAAACTGTTTTTT
TRBJ2-1	.	.	TRBV19	CASSVTTRAPYNEQFF	TGTGCCAGTAGTGTGACGACTAGGGCCCCCTACAATGAGCAGTTCTTC
TRBJ2-1	.	TRBD2	TRBV12-5	CASGLSLAGESSYNEQFF	TGTGCTAGTGGTTTGAGTCTAGCGGGGGAGAGCTCCTACAATGAGCAGTTCTTC
TRBJ2-1	.	TRBD2	TRBV7-9	CASRRLAGYNEQFF	TGTGCCAGCAGGAGACTAGCGGGATACAATGAGCAGTTCTTC
TRBJ1-1	.	.	TRBV2	CASSKRQANTEAFF	TGTGCCAGCAGTAAAAGACAGGCGAACACTGAAGCTTTCTTT
TRBJ2-7	.	TRBD1	TRBV4-1	CASSLYPGQTYEQYF	TGCGCCAGCAGCCTTTATCCGGGACAGACATACGAGCAGTACTTC
TRBJ1-6	.	TRBD1	TRBV18	CASSPMDRGQSYNSPLHF	TGTGCCAGCTCACCTATGGACAGGGGACAGTCCTATAATTCACCCCTCCACTTT
TRBJ2-1	.	TRBD2	TRBV6-5	CASSSLAGGDHNEQFF	TGTGCCAGCAGTTCACTAGCGGGGGGGGACCACAATGAGCAGTTCTTC
TRBJ2-1	once	TRBD2	TRBV19	CASRETSANNEQFF	TGTGCCAGTAGAGAGACTAGCGCCAACAATGAGCAGTTCTTC
TRBJ2-3	.	TRBD1	TRBV6-5	CASSYSARTGQDTQYF	TGTGCCAGCAGTTACTCCGCCAGGACAGGGCAAGATACGCAGTATTTT
TRBJ1-6	.	.	TRBV24-1	CATSDSGGSFNSPLHF	TGTGCCACCAGTGATAGCGGGGGCTCCTTTAATTCACCCCTCCACTTT
TRBJ2-5	.	TRBD2	TRBV11-2	CASSPSGGKETQYF	TGTGCCAGCAGCCCAAGCGGGGGGAAGGAGACCCAGTACTTC
TRBJ1-6	.	TRBD1	TRBV19	CASSIGGGDSPLHF	TGTGCCAGTAGTATCGGAGGGGGCGATTCACCCCTCCACTTT
TRBJ1-2	.	.	TRBV7-9	CASSQTRLPGFTGYGYTF	TGTGCCAGCAGCCAAACAAGACTCCCCGGTTTTACCGGCTATGGCTACACCTTC
TRBJ1-5	.	.	TRBV27	CASSLTGMSNQPQHF	TGTGCCAGCAGTTTAACAGGGATGAGCAATCAGCCCCAGCATTTT
TRBJ2-7	once	TRBD1	TRBV11-2	CASSFSRGPYEQYF	TGTGCCAGCAGCTTCTCGAGGGGGCCTTACGAGCAGTACTTC
TRBJ1-6	.	TRBD1	TRBV5-8	CASRLDRPSSYNSPLHF	TGTGCCAGCAGACTGGACAGGCCCAGCTCCTATAATTCACCCCTCCACTTT
TRBJ2-5	.	TRBD1	TRBV5-1	CASTLGQGRETQYF	TGCGCCAGCACCCTCGGACAGGGAAGGGAGACCCAGTACTTC
TRBJ1-2	.	.	TRBV7-2	CASRGITHGYTF	TGTGCCAGCCGCGGGATTACCCATGGCTACACCTTC
TRBJ2-1	.	TRBD2	TRBV9	CASSRGTTSGGWNEQFF	TGTGCCAGCAGTCGCGGAACGACTAGCGGGGGATGGAATGAGCAGTTCTTC
TRBJ2-7	.	.	TRBV19	CASSMDWGPPYEQYF	TGTGCCAGTAGTATGGACTGGGGGCCCCCCTACGAGCAGTACTTC
TRBJ2-1	.	.	TRBV5-5	CASSLTGDIYNEQFF	TGTGCCAGCAGCTTAACCGGGGATATATACAATGAGCAGTTCTTC
TRBJ2-2	.	.	TRBV4-2	CASSQVPGESPFF	TGTGCCAGCAGCCAAGTTCCGGGGGAGTCGCCGTTTTTT
TRBJ1-2	.	.	TRBV7-2	CASSPMQGNNYGYTF	TGTGCCAGCAGCCCCATGCAGGGAAACAACTATGGCTACACCTTC
TRBJ2-7	.	.	TRBV30	CAWSLRGLSYEQYF	TGTGCCTGGAGTTTAAGAGGGTTGTCCTACGAGCAGTACTTC
TRBJ1-1	few	.	TRBV11-3	CASSLEGTMNTEAFF	TGTGCCAGCAGCTTAGAGGGCACAATGAACACTGAAGCTTTCTTT
TRBJ2-7	.	.	TRBV11-2	CASSLVYHSSYEQYF	TGTGCCAGCAGCTTAGTCTACCATTCCTCCTACGAGCAGTACTTC
TRBJ1-1	.	TRBD1	TRBV12-3/TRBV12-4	CATLQGAEAFF	TGTGCCACTCTCCAGGGGGCTGAAGCTTTCTTT
TRBJ2-7	.	.	TRBV4-1	CASSQLPGTYEQYF	TGCGCCAGCAGCCAACTCCCAGGAACCTACGAGCAGTACTTC
TRBJ2-5	many	.	TRBV15	CATSRGTVSQETQYF	TGTGCCACCAGCAGAGGGACAGTTAGCCAAGAGACCCAGTACTTC
TRBJ1-6	.	.	TRBV5-6	CASSLLVDSLNSPLHF	TGTGCCAGCAGCCTTTTAGTGGACAGCCTTAATTCACCCCTCCACTTT
TRBJ1-2	.	.	TRBV6-5	CARREGDGYTF	TGTGCCAGGAGGGAGGGGGATGGCTACACCTTC
TRBJ1-6	.	TRBD1	TRBV19	CASSFLPGQGNNSPLHF	TGTGCCAGTAGTTTCCTGCCGGGACAGGGTAATAATTCACCCCTCCACTTT
TRBJ2-3	few	.	TRBV4-2	CASSLGSGREVDTQYF	TGTGCCAGCAGCCTAGGCAGTGGGAGAGAAGTGGATACGCAGTATTTT
TRBJ1-5	.	TRBD1	TRBV4-2	CASSRGTADQPQHF	TGTGCCAGCAGCCGAGGGACAGCAGATCAGCCCCAGCATTTT
TRBJ1-6	.	.	TRBV10-2	CASRGEGSYNSPLHF	TGCGCCAGCAGAGGGGAGGGGTCCTATAATTCACCCCTCCACTTT
TRBJ1-1	.	.	TRBV10-2	CASAGGFNTEAFF	TGCGCCAGCGCGGGGGGATTCAACACTGAAGCTTTCTTT
TRBJ2-2	.	.	TRBV6-6	CASSRDAGELFF	TGTGCCAGCAGCCGGGATGCCGGGGAGCTGTTTTTT
TRBJ2-7	.	.	TRBV11-3	CASSLGDSGEQYF	TGTGCCAGCAGCTTAGGAGACTCGGGCGAGCAGTACTTC
TRBJ2-7	few	.	TRBV9	CASSAQVRSDEQYF	TGTGCCAGCAGCGCCCAGGTTCGGTCCGACGAGCAGTACTTC
TRBJ2-3	.	TRBD2	TRBV5-1	CASSSGLANTDTQYF	TGCGCCAGCAGCTCTGGACTAGCCAACACAGATACGCAGTATTTT
TRBJ2-5	.	TRBD1	TRBV20-1	CSASIGTGWQETQYF	TGCAGTGCTAGTATCGGGACAGGGTGGCAAGAGACCCAGTACTTC
TRBJ1-6	.	.	TRBV15	CATSRGGDVYNSPLHF	TGTGCCACCAGCCGAGGGGGGGACGTCTATAATTCACCCCTCCACTTT
TRBJ1-2	.	.	TRBV29-1	CSVEVPGSYGYTF	TGCAGCGTTGAAGTCCCCGGGTCCTATGGCTACACCTTC
TRBJ2-5	once	.	TRBV12-2	CASRLALAGGIQETQYF	TGTGCAAGTCGCTTAGCTCTAGCGGGGGGGATCCAAGAGACCCAGTACTTC
TRBJ1-4	.	.	TRBV12-3/TRBV12-4	CASRRFNEKLFF	TGTGCCAGCAGGCGATTTAATGAAAAACTGTTTTTT
TRBJ2-7	.	.	TRBV7-3	CASSFGSGVIYEQYF	.
TRBJ2-1	.	.	TRBV4-1	CASSQDASEFYNEQFF	TGCGCCAGCAGCCAAGATGCTAGCGAATTCTACAATGAGCAGTTCTTC
TRBJ1-6	.	TRBD1	TRBV6-2/TRBV6-3	CASSRQGFNSPLHF	TGTGCCAGCAGCAGACAGGGCTTTAATTCACCCCTCCACTTT
TRBJ1-1	.	.	TRBV11-2	CASSSYRATEAFF	TGTGCCAGCAGCTCCTACAGGGCAACTGAAGCTTTCTTT
TRBJ2-5	.	TRBD2	TRBV5-1	CATSSGRARETQYF	TGCGCCACCTCTAGCGGGAGGGCCAGGGAGACCCAGTACTTC
TRBJ2-3	.	TRBD2	TRBV13	CASSPGLAGGTDTQYF	TGTGCCAGCAGCCCCGGACTAGCGGGGGGCACAGATACGCAGTATTTT
TRBJ1-2	.	.	TRBV5-6	CASKRSEPDNYGYTF	TGTGCCAGCAAGAGGTCCGAACCTGATAACTATGGCTACACCTTC